This is a list of T cell receptor beta chains from one sample in a study of cytomegalovirus exposure and HLA in healthy donors. TCRdb's copy holds only in-frame clones and misses some; the assay was immunoSEQ multiplex PCR. The repertoire has some 34,000 clones, roughly two thirds of them found once; the top ten carry about a tenth. The sequencing sample was made of PBMCs. Every receptor here comes from a man between 40 and 49 years old in good health and CMV-seropositive. Each CDR3 is given with its conserved first and last residue. Fields, in order: V gene, J gene, CDR3 protein.

V gene: TRBV6-6
J gene: TRBJ2-5
CDR3 protein: CASSTGTGFRETQYF

V gene: TRBV7-9
J gene: TRBJ2-2
CDR3 protein: CASSVPPGLANTGELFF

V gene: TRBV18
J gene: TRBJ2-6
CDR3 protein: CASSPQVRQPSGANVLTF

V gene: TRBV7-9
J gene: TRBJ2-2
CDR3 protein: CASSLAAAVTGELFF

V gene: TRBV5-1
J gene: TRBJ2-1
CDR3 protein: CASSTASSYNEQFF

V gene: TRBV7-9
J gene: TRBJ1-1
CDR3 protein: CASSLSGLMNTEAFF

V gene: TRBV5-6
J gene: TRBJ1-1
CDR3 protein: CASRSRTSEIDTEAFF

V gene: TRBV4-1
J gene: TRBJ2-5
CDR3 protein: CASSHPASGGPGAQYF

V gene: TRBV6-5
J gene: TRBJ2-7
CDR3 protein: CASTPDRATYEQYF

V gene: TRBV11-3
J gene: TRBJ2-3
CDR3 protein: CASTSGQDGTDTQYF

V gene: TRBV5-1
J gene: TRBJ2-5
CDR3 protein: CASSLASGVETQYF

V gene: TRBV5-1
J gene: TRBJ2-7
CDR3 protein: CASSGGTSGGAEQYF

V gene: TRBV11-3
J gene: TRBJ1-2
CDR3 protein: CASSLGRGPAYGYTF

V gene: TRBV9
J gene: TRBJ2-7
CDR3 protein: CASSVAQGVYEQYF

V gene: TRBV29-1
J gene: TRBJ1-1
CDR3 protein: CSDGTGGTEAFF

V gene: TRBV6-1
J gene: TRBJ2-3
CDR3 protein: CASSDSAGGSTDTQYF

V gene: TRBV5-6
J gene: NA
CDR3 protein: CASSLGGRDKNYEQYF

V gene: TRBV6-6
J gene: TRBJ1-2
CDR3 protein: CASSPAEYGYTF

V gene: TRBV7-9
J gene: TRBJ1-6
CDR3 protein: CASSAIGGTEDSPLHF

V gene: TRBV5-1
J gene: TRBJ2-1
CDR3 protein: CASSRAGGMNEQFF

V gene: TRBV5-6
J gene: TRBJ1-4
CDR3 protein: CASSLGTGVGEKLFF

V gene: TRBV7-2
J gene: TRBJ2-2
CDR3 protein: CASSPRTGGTGELFF

V gene: TRBV11-3
J gene: TRBJ2-1
CDR3 protein: CASSDRDSPNEQFF

V gene: TRBV5-1
J gene: TRBJ1-6
CDR3 protein: CASRSDSTGNSPLHF